The source of this T cell receptor (beta chain) is a study of OX40 agonist ivuxolimab in advanced cancers. V lost 5 bases and J lost 4, with 11 bases in between. Germline assignment: CDR1 MDHEN and CDR2 SYDVKM. The CDR3 covers 14 residues. Generated by immunoSEQ multiplex PCR, the TCRdb table keeps only in-frame clones and is missing some. Among more than 50,000 clones listed, 85% were seen once. The sequence was obtained from an adult with an advanced solid tumor such as melanoma, head and neck, liver or kidney cancer. Sequences were derived from CD4+ or CD8+ T cells sorted from blood, sampled in a trial of the OX40 agonist ivuxolimab. This rearrangement joins TRBV28 to TRBJ2-2, with TRBD2 as a possible D gene (6 bases). The CDR3 region is CASSLATSTGELFF. CDR3 nucleotides: TGTGCCAGCAGTCTAGCGACAAGCACCGGGGAGCTGTTTTTT. Full variable domain (remainder filled in from reference TRBV28 and TRBJ2-2): DVKVTQSSRYLVKRTGEKVFLECVQDMDHENMFWYRQDPGLGLRLIYFSYDVKMKEKGDIPEGYSVSREKKERFSLILESASTNQTSMYLCASSLATSTGELFFGEGSRLTVL.